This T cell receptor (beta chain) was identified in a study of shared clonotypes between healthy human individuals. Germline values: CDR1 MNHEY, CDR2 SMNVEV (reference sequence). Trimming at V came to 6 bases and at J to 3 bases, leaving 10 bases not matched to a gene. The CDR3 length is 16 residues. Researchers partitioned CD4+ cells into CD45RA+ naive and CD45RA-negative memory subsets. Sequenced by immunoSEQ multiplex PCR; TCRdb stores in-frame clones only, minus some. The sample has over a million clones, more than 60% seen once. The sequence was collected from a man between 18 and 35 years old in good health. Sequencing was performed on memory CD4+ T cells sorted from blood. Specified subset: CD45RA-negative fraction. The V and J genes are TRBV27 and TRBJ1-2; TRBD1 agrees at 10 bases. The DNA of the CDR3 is TGTGCCAGCAGGAGTCTCGGGACAGGGGCTTACTATGGCTACACCTTC. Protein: CASRSLGTGAYYGYTF.